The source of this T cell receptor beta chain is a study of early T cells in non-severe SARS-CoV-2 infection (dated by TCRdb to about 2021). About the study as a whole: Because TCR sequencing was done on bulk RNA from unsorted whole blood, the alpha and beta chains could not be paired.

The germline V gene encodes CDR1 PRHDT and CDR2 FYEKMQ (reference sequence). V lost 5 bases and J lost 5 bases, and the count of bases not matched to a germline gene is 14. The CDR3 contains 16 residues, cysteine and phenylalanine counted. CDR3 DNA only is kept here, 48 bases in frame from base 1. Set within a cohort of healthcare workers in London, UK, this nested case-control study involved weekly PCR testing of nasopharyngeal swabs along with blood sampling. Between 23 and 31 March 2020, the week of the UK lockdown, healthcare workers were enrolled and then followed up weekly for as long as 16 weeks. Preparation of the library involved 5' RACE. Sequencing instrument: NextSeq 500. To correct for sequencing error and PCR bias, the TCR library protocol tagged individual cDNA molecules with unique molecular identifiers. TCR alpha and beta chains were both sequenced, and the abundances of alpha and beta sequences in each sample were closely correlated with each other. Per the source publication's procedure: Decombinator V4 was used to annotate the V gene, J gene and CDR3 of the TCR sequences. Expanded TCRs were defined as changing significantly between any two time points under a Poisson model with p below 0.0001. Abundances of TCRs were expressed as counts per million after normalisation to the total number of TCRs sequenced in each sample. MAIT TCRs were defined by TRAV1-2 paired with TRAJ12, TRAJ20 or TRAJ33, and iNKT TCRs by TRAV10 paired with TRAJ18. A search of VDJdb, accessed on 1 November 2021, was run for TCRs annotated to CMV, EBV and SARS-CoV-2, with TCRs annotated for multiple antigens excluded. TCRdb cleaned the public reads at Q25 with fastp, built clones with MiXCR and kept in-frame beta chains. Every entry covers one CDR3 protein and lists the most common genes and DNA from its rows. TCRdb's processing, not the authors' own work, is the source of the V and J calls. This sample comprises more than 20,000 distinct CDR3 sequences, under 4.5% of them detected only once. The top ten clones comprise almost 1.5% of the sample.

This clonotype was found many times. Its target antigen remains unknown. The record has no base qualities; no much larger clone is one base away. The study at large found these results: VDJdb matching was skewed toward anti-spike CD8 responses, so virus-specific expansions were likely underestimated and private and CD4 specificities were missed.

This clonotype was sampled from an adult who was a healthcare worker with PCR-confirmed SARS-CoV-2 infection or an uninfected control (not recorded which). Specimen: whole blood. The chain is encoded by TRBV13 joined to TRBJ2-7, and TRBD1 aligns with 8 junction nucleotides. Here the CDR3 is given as CASSPHQETGEDEQYF. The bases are TGTGCCAGCAGCCCCCATCAGGAGACAGGGGAGGACGAGCAGTACTTC.